Listed below are T cell receptor beta chains from one sample, sequenced in a study of cytomegalovirus exposure and HLA in healthy donors. Only in-frame clones appear in the TCRdb table, and some are missing; sequencing was by immunoSEQ multiplex PCR. The sample has some 120,000 clones; around 74% are singletons. Sequencing was carried out using PBMCs. These receptors were taken from a man younger than 45 in good health and CMV-seronegative. Both conserved end residues are part of each CDR3. The D gene is left open where the match is weak. Clone size is stated in some rows and not others, as once, few, many or a class when expanded.

clone_size	j_call	d_call	v_call	cdr3_nt	cdr3_aa
.	TRBJ1-2	.	TRBV6-6	TGTGCCAGCAGTTCAGGGGTTGAGGGCAATGGCTACACCTTC	CASSSGVEGNGYTF
once	TRBJ2-1	.	TRBV6-1	TGTGCCAGCAGTGAAGATCCAGGGATTTCCAATGAGCAGTTCTTC	CASSEDPGISNEQFF
.	TRBJ2-5	TRBD2	TRBV6-6	TGTGCCAGCAGCCCCGGACTAGCACTTACAAAAGAGACCCAGTACTTC	CASSPGLALTKETQYF
.	TRBJ2-3	TRBD2	TRBV11-1	TGTGCCAGCAGCTTACTGAGCGGGAGTCCGACAGATACGCAGTATTTT	CASSLLSGSPTDTQYF
.	TRBJ1-1	.	TRBV4-1	TGCGCCAGCAGCCAAGATCACCACAGGACGACTGAAGCTTTCTTT	CASSQDHHRTTEAFF
few	TRBJ1-5	TRBD1	TRBV5-6	TGTGCCAGCAGCCTGGGACAGGTCTCTTGGCCCCAGCATTTT	CASSLGQVSWPQHF
.	TRBJ2-7	.	TRBV27	TGTGCCAGCAGTGACAGCGCGGTCACCGACTCGTCGTATTACTTC	CASSDSAVTDSSYYF
.	TRBJ1-1	.	TRBV9	TGTGCCAGCAGCGCTCTATTGAACACTGAAGCTTTCTTT	CASSALLNTEAFF
.	TRBJ2-3	.	TRBV7-3	TGTGCCAGCAGCTTACAGGATCAACGGCAGTATTTT	CASSLQDQRQYF
once	TRBJ2-7	.	TRBV28	TGTGCCAGCATGGGGCAGGGTATATCCTACGAGCAGTACTTC	CASMGQGISYEQYF
.	TRBJ1-6	.	TRBV27	TGTGCCAGCAGGTTAGACACAGGCGGTAATTCACCCCTCCACTTT	CASRLDTGGNSPLHF
.	TRBJ2-6	.	TRBV9	TGTGCCAGCAGCGTGGGAAAGGGAAAGGGGTCCTCTGGGGCCAACGTCCTGACTTTC	CASSVGKGKGSSGANVLTF
once	TRBJ2-3	TRBD2	TRBV19	TGTGCCAGTAGGGTTAGCGGGGGTGGCACAGATACGCAGTATTTT	CASRVSGGGTDTQYF
.	TRBJ2-7	TRBD2	TRBV7-7	TGTGCTTCCTCGGTTGAGCGGGAGGGCCTCTACGAGCAGTACTTC	CASSVEREGLYEQYF
few	TRBJ2-5	.	TRBV7-2	TGTGCCAGCAGCGGGCCCGAAAATTGGAAGACCCAGTACTTC	CASSGPENWKTQYF
.	TRBJ1-3	TRBD1	TRBV6-7	TGTGCCAGCTTGAGGGGGACAGGGAAATTTACTTTTCCCTCTGGAAACACCATATATTTT	CASLRGTGKFTFPSGNTIYF
.	TRBJ2-3	.	TRBV27	TGTGCCAGCAGTTATGGCTCCACAGATACGCAGTATTTT	CASSYGSTDTQYF
.	TRBJ2-1	TRBD2	TRBV6-5	TGTGCCAGCAATTACTCGACTAGCGCGCAAGAGCAGTTCTTC	CASNYSTSAQEQFF
once	TRBJ1-1	TRBD1	TRBV29-1	TGCAGCGGACGACAGGGGATGAACACTGAAGCTTTCTTT	CSGRQGMNTEAFF
few	TRBJ1-4	TRBD1	TRBV4-3	TGCGCCAGCAGCCAAGGGGACAGGGGTGGGAATGAAAAACTGTTTTTT	CASSQGDRGGNEKLFF
few	TRBJ2-3	TRBD2	TRBV10-3	TGTGCCACTGCCTCCGGGACTAATAGAGATACGCAGTATTTT	CATASGTNRDTQYF
.	TRBJ2-3	.	TRBV6-1	TGTGCCAGCAGGCAAGGGGGCACAGATACGCAGTATTTT	CASRQGGTDTQYF
.	TRBJ2-7	.	TRBV20-1	TGCGCAGGGAAGAGCTCCTACGAGCAGTACTTC	CAGKSSYEQYF
.	TRBJ1-5	.	TRBV11-2	TGTGCCAGCAGCTTATTCAGGGGCAGCAATCAGCCCCAGCATTTT	CASSLFRGSNQPQHF
few	TRBJ2-2	.	TRBV6-1	TGTGCCAGCAGTTATACTACCGGGGAGCTGTTTTTT	CASSYTTGELFF
.	TRBJ1-2	.	TRBV30	TGTGCCTGGAGCACTGGGGGGTGGGCTGGCTACACCTTC	CAWSTGGWAGYTF
.	TRBJ2-5	TRBD2	TRBV4-1	TGCGCCAGCAGCCAAGGGGCGGGGGAACAACAAGAGACCCAGTACTTC	CASSQGAGEQQETQYF
.	TRBJ1-5	.	TRBV2	TGTGCCAGCACTTTTGGACAGAATAATCAGCCCCAGCATTTT	CASTFGQNNQPQHF
.	TRBJ2-5	TRBD2	TRBV10-3	TGTGCCATCAGTGAGGCGACTTCTAGCGGAGAGACCCAGTACTTC	CAISEATSSGETQYF
.	TRBJ1-1	.	TRBV30	TGTGCCTGGAGTGTACTAACGGGAAACACTGAAGCTTTCTTT	CAWSVLTGNTEAFF
.	TRBJ2-1	.	TRBV15	TGTGCCACCAGCAGAGGGGGCCGCGATGAGCAGTTCTTC	CATSRGGRDEQFF
.	TRBJ2-1	TRBD1	TRBV6-5	TGTGCCAGCAGTTACGGGACAGCGGTCAATGAGCAGTTCTTC	CASSYGTAVNEQFF
.	TRBJ2-5	TRBD2	TRBV29-1	TGCAGCTTTAGGACTAGCGGGACCTGGGTGGAGACCCAGTACTTC	CSFRTSGTWVETQYF
.	TRBJ2-1	.	TRBV9	TGTGCCAGCAGCGTAGTTGCACAAAACAATGAGCAGTTCTTC	CASSVVAQNNEQFF
.	TRBJ1-6	TRBD1	TRBV6-6	TGTGCCAGCAGTGCCGCCCGAGGGGGAACCGGAACAGGGGCCTTT	CASSAARGGTGTGAF
.	TRBJ2-7	TRBD2	TRBV11-2	TGTGCCAGCAGCCGCACCCGGGACTACTACGAGCAGTACTTC	CASSRTRDYYEQYF
.	TRBJ1-5	TRBD1	TRBV28	TGTGCCAGCAGTTTTCTGGGACAGACCAATCAGCCCCAGCATTTT	CASSFLGQTNQPQHF
.	TRBJ1-2	TRBD1	TRBV6-5	TGTGCCAGCAGTTCCCTCGGGACAGTCTATGGCTACACCTTC	CASSSLGTVYGYTF
.	TRBJ2-3	TRBD2	TRBV4-3	TGCGCCAGCAGCCCCAGCGGGGGGAAGTTAGATACGCAGTATTTT	CASSPSGGKLDTQYF
.	TRBJ2-2	.	TRBV9	TGTGCCAGCAGCGCCCCAGGGGGGATCTGGACCGGGGAGCTGTTTTTT	CASSAPGGIWTGELFF
.	TRBJ1-1	.	TRBV9	TGTGCCAGCAGCGTAGAGGGGTTGATGAACACTGAAGCTTTCTTT	CASSVEGLMNTEAFF
.	TRBJ2-5	.	TRBV7-2	TGTGCCAGCAGCCAGGGCCCCCAAGAGACCCAGTACTTC	CASSQGPQETQYF
.	TRBJ2-7	.	TRBV11-2	TGTGCCAGCAGCTTAGTACCCCAAACAGCCTACGAGCAGTACTTC	CASSLVPQTAYEQYF
.	TRBJ2-7	.	TRBV27	TGTGCCAGCAGTCGGGGGTACGAGCAGTACTTC	CASSRGYEQYF
.	TRBJ2-1	TRBD1	TRBV28	TGTGCCAGCAGTATAGGGGGCGGCGGTGAGCAGTTCTTC	CASSIGGGGEQFF
.	TRBJ2-7	TRBD2	TRBV11-3	TGTGCCAGCAGCTTAGATCCCAGCGGGAACTACGAGCAGTACTTC	CASSLDPSGNYEQYF
.	TRBJ2-2	TRBD2	TRBV4-1	TGCGCCAGCAGCCAAGTTACTAGCGGGAAGAACACCGGGGAGCTGTTTTTT	CASSQVTSGKNTGELFF
.	TRBJ2-7	.	TRBV27	TGTGCCAGCAGTCTACAGGGTTTCGCCTACGAGCAGTACTTC	CASSLQGFAYEQYF
few	TRBJ1-1	.	TRBV11-2	TGTGCCAGCAGCTTAAGGGAGGCCAGGGCTAAAGCTTTCTTT	CASSLREARAKAFF
.	TRBJ1-1	.	TRBV30	TGTGCCTGGAGCCCGGTTCGATTTGCTTTCTTT	CAWSPVRFAFF
.	TRBJ2-2	.	TRBV9	TGTGCCAGCAGCGTAGGTGGGCCCCTCACCGGGGAGCTGTTTTTT	CASSVGGPLTGELFF
.	TRBJ1-1	.	TRBV29-1	TGCAGCGTTGCAAAGGGACACATGAACACTGAAGCTTTCTTT	CSVAKGHMNTEAFF